The clone carrying this TCR beta chain came up a few times. The antigen is unknown. By quantitative 5'-RACE with molecular barcodes, the TCR beta libraries were made. Each CDR3 protein is one row after TCRdb ran MiXCR on the 5' RACE reads. This sample has 130,000 or so distinct CDR3 sequences, with 17% found just once. The CDR3 covers 16 residues. Germline V gene lookup returns CDR1 SGHDN and CDR2 FVKESK. V lost 0 bases to trimming and J lost 6 bases, with 17 bases between them. The data belong to a study of CD8 T cells in ankylosing spondylitis. Whole-study findings and limits: Disease-linked clones were reportedly significantly enriched in matched ankylosing spondylitis synovial fluid. CD8+ cells made up the disease-linked clones, which were relatively rare in peripheral blood. Eight highly homologous variants formed a TCR beta motif that appeared characteristic of ankylosing spondylitis blood. Existing reports had already noted some motif variants in reactive arthritis synovial fluid and blood.

The specimen sequenced was blood, either unsorted or a sorted T cell fraction (not recorded which). This receptor was obtained from a male donor with ankylosing spondylitis. The chain carries TRBV14 and TRBJ1-1; possible D gene TRBD1, 5 bases. DNA for the CDR3: TGTGCCAGCAGCCAAGATCGGTGGATCTGGGGGGCTGAAGCTTTCTTT. Residues: CASSQDRWIWGAEAFF.